This passage covers 17 T cell receptor beta chains from one sample sequenced in a study of blood T cell repertoires in COVID-19. Assay: immunoSEQ multiplex PCR; the TCRdb copy retains only in-frame clones and omits some. Of about 64,000 clones in the sample, 75% to 95% are singletons; the top ten hold less than 9.5%. The sequenced material came from peripheral blood. The receptors were sampled from a woman older than 75 with active COVID-19.

V gene TRBV6-6 combines with J gene TRBJ2-5, with D unclear. CDR1 and CDR2 (germline): MNHNY, SVGAGI (reference sequence). The CDR3 is 16 amino acids. With 2 bases removed from V and 2 bases from J, the gap between germline ends came to 15 bases. Written as DNA, the CDR3 is TGTGCCAGCAGTTACACCGACCCAGCGCTTCAAGAGACCCAGTACTTC. Translation gives CASSYTDPALQETQYF.

The gene calls are TRBV28 and TRBJ1-5; 7 nucleotides agree with TRBD1. This CDR3 comprises 16 residues. The ends lost 6 bases at V and 5 bases at J; junction bases unmatched: 13. Germline V gene data show CDR1 as MDHEN and CDR2 as SYDVKM. CDR3 in DNA: TGTGCCAGCAGCTCAACGGGTGGGACAGCAGATCAGCCCCAGCATTTT. Translated, it gives CASSSTGGTADQPQHF.

The chain employs TRBV3-1 (or the pseudogene TRBV3-2) and TRBJ2-1; D is unclear. V was clipped by 2 bases and J by 0 bases, with 5 bases between them. The length of the CDR3 is 14 residues. Per germline, CDR1 LGHDT and CDR2 YNNKEL (reference sequence). The CDR3 bases are TGTGCCAGCAGCCAACCCAGCTCCTACAATGAGCAGTTCTTC. It is translated as CASSQPSSYNEQFF.

This clone was seen only once. The chain recombines TRBV28 with TRBJ1-2, with 11 bases matching TRBD1. This CDR3 is 22 amino acids long. V lost 1 base and J lost 0; bases outside the gene matches: 19. CDR1 is MDHEN and CDR2 is SYDVKM in the germline V gene. The CDR3: CASSLSVWDRGAVGPSNYGYTF. The CDR3 DNA reads as TGTGCCAGCAGTTTATCGGTGTGGGACAGGGGGGCCGTCGGGCCTTCTAACTATGGCTACACCTTC.

The rearrangement uses TRBV27 and TRBJ2-1; TRBD2 aligns across 14 bases. The junction had 8 bases not matched to a gene; V was cut back by 7 bases and J by 0 bases. CDR1 is MNHEY and CDR2 is SMNVEV in the germline V gene (reference sequence). This CDR3 is 18 amino acids long. The CDR3 spells CASTSPGTSGSSYNEQFF. For the CDR3, the DNA is TGTGCCAGCACATCACCCGGGACTAGCGGGAGCTCCTACAATGAGCAGTTCTTC.

The J gene is TRBJ2-1, the V gene TRBV11-2; TRBD1 agrees at 7 bases. The germline CDR1 and CDR2 sequences are SGHAT and FQNNGV. There are 14 residues in the CDR3. Unmatched junction bases numbered 8, after V lost 0 bases and J lost 12 bases. The CDR3, as DNA: TGTGCCAGCAGCTTAGAACCCGGGACAGCTTGGCAGTTCTTC. It encodes CASSLEPGTAWQFF.

The sample holds a few counts of this clone. The chain joins TRBV12-3 or TRBV12-4 to TRBJ1-1; D is uncertain. Trimming cost V 5 bases and J 3 bases, with 10 bases left between them. The CDR3 is 13 amino acids. DNA of the CDR3: TGTGCCAGCAGTGCGTCGCGGTACACTGAAGCTTTCTTT. Protein product: CASSASRYTEAFF.

The CDR3 loop is CSASRDRVDEQYF. The CDR3 nucleotides read TGCAGTGCTAGTCGGGACAGGGTAGACGAGCAGTACTTC. This sequence joins TRBV20-1 and TRBJ2-7, with 9 bases fitting TRBD1. The germline V gene has CDR1 DFQATT and CDR2 SNEGSKA (reference sequence). This CDR3 contains 13 residues. V shed 3 bases and J 5 bases; nucleotides not matched to a gene: 5.

This rearrangement joins TRBV5-1 to TRBJ2-2; the match to TRBD1 covers 7 bases. Germline V gene data show CDR1 as SGHRS and CDR2 as YFSETQ. This CDR3 is built from 16 residues. V dropped 0 bases and J dropped 1; count of bases not matched to a gene: 3. CDR3 protein: CASSLEGARNTGELFF. The CDR3 DNA is TGCGCCAGCAGCTTGGAGGGGGCTAGGAACACCGGGGAGCTGTTTTTT.

V gene TRBV10-3 combines with J gene TRBJ2-7; TRBD2 agrees at 11 bases. The V gene's germline CDR1 is ENHRY and CDR2 SYGVKD. The CDR3 consists of 16 residues. Unmatched junction bases numbered 10, after V lost 6 bases and J lost 3 bases. In nucleotides, the CDR3 is TGTGCCATCAGCGCCTTGACTAGCGGGGCGATCTACGAGCAGTACTTC. It translates to CAISALTSGAIYEQYF.

The count of this clone is one. The genes are TRBV12-3 or TRBV12-4 and TRBJ1-5; no clear D gene. With 5 bases removed from V and 5 bases from J, the gap between germline ends came to 10 bases. The CDR3 totals 13 residues. The CDR3 DNA follows: TGTGCCAGCAGTATGGCTTATGATCAGCCCCAGCATTTT. Protein: CASSMAYDQPQHF.

This chain connects TRBV4-1 to TRBJ2-1, with TRBD2 matching over 14 bases. Trimming took 4 bases from V and 7 from J; bases not matched to a gene: 12. The germline CDR1 and CDR2 sequences are MGHRA and YSYEKL. The CDR3 runs to 18 residues. The CDR3 coding sequence is TGCGCCAGCAGCCCACAAGTGAGACTAGCGGGGGGGTTGAATGAGCAGTTCTTC. Its translation is CASSPQVRLAGGLNEQFF.

Only one count was recorded for this clone. The V and J genes are TRBV29-1 and TRBJ1-2, with TRBD1 matching over 7 bases. Losses at the gene ends were 8 bases for V and 4 bases for J; bases not matched to a gene: 7. CDR3 length: 12 amino acids. CDR1 and CDR2 (germline): SQVTM, ANQGSEA. CDR3 sequence: CSHSTGSYGYTF. The CDR3 DNA follows: TGCAGCCATTCGACAGGGAGCTATGGCTACACCTTC.

The chain combines TRBV5-6 with TRBJ2-7, with 7 bases that match TRBD2. With V trimmed by 4 bases and J by 1 base, 5 bases remained unmatched. The CDR3 contains 14 residues. Germline V gene lookup returns CDR1 SGHDT and CDR2 YYEEEE. In DNA, the CDR3 is TGTGCCAGCAGCCGCCCCGGGGGGTCCTACGAGCAGTACTTC. As protein: CASSRPGGSYEQYF.

The gene calls are TRBV7-2 and TRBJ1-2, with 9 bases identical to TRBD1. The CDR3 is made up of 14 amino acids. V trimming: 4 bases; J trimming: 4 bases; junction bases outside the gene matches: 4. From germline, CDR1 is SGHTA and CDR2 FQGNSA. This CDR3 is CASSSGQGGYGYTF. The CDR3 coding sequence is TGTGCCAGCAGCTCGGGACAGGGTGGCTATGGCTACACCTTC.

The J gene is TRBJ2-4, the V gene TRBV19, with 7 bases lining up with TRBD2. V lost 8 bases and J lost 1; bases outside the gene matches: 2. Germline V lookup: CDR1 LNHDA, CDR2 SQIVND (reference sequence). The CDR3 loop spans 13 amino acids. This CDR3 reads CASSRGAKNIQYF. The CDR3 DNA is TGTGCCAGTTCGCGGGGGGCCAAAAACATTCAGTACTTC.

The CDR3 DNA sequence: TGTGCCAGCAGCCCCAGCGAAAATCAGCCCCAGCATTTT. Translated: CASSPSENQPQHF. This chain connects TRBV7-6 to TRBJ1-5; D gene ambiguous. CDR3 length: 13 amino acids. Per the germline V gene, CDR1 is SGHVS and CDR2 is FNYEAQ. V lost 5 bases and J lost 4, with 9 bases in between.